The source of this T cell receptor beta chain is a study of blood T cell repertoires in COVID-19. Background on the study: Both acute and convalescent COVID-19 samples were obtained from the United States, Italy and Spain. The analysed material was cDNA or gDNA that came from T cells, B-cell-depleted T cells, or PBMCs.

The CDR3 is 13 residues long. Germline V gene lookup returns CDR1 SGHRS and CDR2 YFSETQ. Trimming cost V 7 bases and J 1 base; bases outside gene matches: 2. Per the study methods: Amplification of reference gene primers provided the estimated nucleated cell counts. TCRdb keeps only in-frame clones here, not all; method: immunoSEQ multiplex PCR. That table furnishes V, J and clone size, whereas the DNA furnished D and trimming. The sample contains some 530,000 clones, roughly nine tenths of which appear only once. Study members were between about 18 and 95 years old and lived in about two dozen US regions.

The sequencing input was PBMCs or T cells enriched from blood (not recorded which). The rearrangement uses TRBV5-1 and TRBJ1-1; 9 bases fit TRBD1. This sequence was found in a woman aged 60 to 75 who had recovered from COVID-19. The DNA for the CDR3 is TGCGCCAGCCGGACAGGGGAGAACACTGAAGCTTTCTTT. Its protein product is CASRTGENTEAFF.